The 32 T cell receptor beta chains presented below share a single source sample, sequenced in a study of identical twins (dated by TCRdb to the mid-2010s). The library relied on 5' RACE. Sequenced using an Illumina HiSeq 2000. Using fastp at Q25 and MiXCR, TCRdb reprocessed the public reads and kept productive beta chains. Every distinct CDR3 protein forms one entry, paired with its most common genes and DNA. This sample has 540,000 or so distinct CDR3 sequences in its table, and approximately 20% of those were observed once. Approximately 0.48% of the sample rests with the top ten. This sample was also put to use in a study of yellow fever vaccine responses in identical twins.

The sample comprised CD4+ T cells sorted from blood. The source of these receptors is a woman between 18 and 29 years old in good health.

The chain recombines TRBV18 with TRBJ1-2, with TRBD1 as a possible D gene (6 bases). CDR3 length: 15 amino acids. Germline values: CDR1 KGHSH, CDR2 LQKENI. V lost 3 bases, J lost 4 bases, and 15 bases lay in between. The CDR3 reads CASSPEGVPGYGYTF. CDR3 DNA sequence: TGTGCCAGCTCACCCGAGGGGGTACCTGGCTATGGCTACACCTTC.

This clonotype was observed a few times. The CDR3 nucleotides read TGTGCCAGCAGGGGTGGGGTTAGCAATCAGCCCCAGCATTTT. It yields the protein CASRGGVSNQPQHF. The chain links TRBV12-3 or TRBV12-4 to TRBJ1-5, with D hard to call. This CDR3 comprises 14 residues. V was clipped by 6 bases and J by 0 bases, with 9 bases between them.

This clonotype was detected only a few times. V usage is TRBV9 and J usage is TRBJ2-1; D not certain. This CDR3 has 15 residues. Trimming left V 0 bases short and J 4 bases short, with 11 bases between. In germline, CDR1 is SGDLS, CDR2 YYNGEE. CDR3 DNA: TGTGCCAGCAGCGTAGGGCCTTCTCCGTACAATGAGCAGTTCTTC. It specifies CASSVGPSPYNEQFF.

This clonotype was seen more than once but under ten times. The chain employs TRBV6-2 or TRBV6-3 and TRBJ2-7; no definite D call. Germline values: CDR1 MNHEY, CDR2 SVGEGT. Trimming removed 2 bases from V and 3 bases from J, with 8 bases in between. The CDR3 has 13 residues. In DNA form, the CDR3 reads TGTGCCAGCAGTTACCTGGACGGCTACGAGCAGTACTTC. Translated: CASSYLDGYEQYF.

Only a few counts were recorded for this clonotype. The chain couples TRBV5-1 to TRBJ2-1, with 8 bases aligning to TRBD1. This CDR3 is built from 16 residues. Germline V gene sequence: CDR1 SGHRS, CDR2 YFSETQ. After removal of 1 base from V and 7 bases from J, the junction contained 10 bases not matched to a gene. The CDR3 coding sequence is TGCGCCAGCAGCTTGAGGGTACAGGACAGGGTAAATGAGCAGTTCTTC. It yields the protein CASSLRVQDRVNEQFF.

This clonotype has more than one count but fewer than ten. The V call is TRBV5-1, the J call TRBJ1-2, with 9 bases aligning to TRBD1. CDR3 length: 15 amino acids. V was pared by 4 bases and J by 5 bases, with 9 bases of the junction left unmatched. CDR1 is SGHRS and CDR2 is YFSETQ in the germline V gene. Written as DNA, the CDR3 is TGCGCCAGCAGCCCCTCTGACAGGGGGAAGTATGGCTACACCTTC. Protein: CASSPSDRGKYGYTF.

This rearrangement joins TRBV5-1 to TRBJ1-2; D remains ambiguous. V was trimmed by 5 bases and J by 4 bases, leaving 15 bases between them. The CDR3 sequence is 14 residues long. Germline CDR1 is SGHRS and CDR2 is YFSETQ. This CDR3 is CASRDTSGGYGYTF. CDR3 DNA: TGCGCCAGCAGGGATACGTCGGGTGGCTATGGCTACACCTTC.

This clonotype was seen a few times. The chain couples TRBV7-9 to TRBJ1-1; TRBD1 matches 7 bases. V lost 2 bases to trimming and J lost 3 bases; unmatched junction nucleotides: 3. Germline loops: CDR1 SEHNR, CDR2 FQNEAQ (reference sequence). The CDR3 loop spans 14 amino acids. In DNA, the CDR3 is TGTGCCAGCAGCTTAAAGGGGGCAGACACTGAAGCTTTCTTT. It encodes CASSLKGADTEAFF.

This clonotype was counted between two and nine times. CDR3 region: CASRLQGEQFF. CDR3 DNA: TGCGCCAGCAGGTTGCAGGGTGAGCAGTTCTTC. The rearrangement uses TRBV5-1 and TRBJ2-1; D might be TRBD1 (5 bases). V was trimmed by 5 bases and J by 9 bases, leaving 9 bases between them. The CDR3 spans 11 residues. CDR1 and CDR2 from the germline V gene are SGHRS and YFSETQ.

V usage is TRBV11-2 and J usage is TRBJ2-6, with 9 bases matching TRBD1. Trimming removed 5 bases from V and 2 bases from J; junction bases left unmatched: 10. CDR1 is SGHAT and CDR2 is FQNNGV in the germline V gene. CDR3 length: 18 amino acids. As DNA, the CDR3 is TGTGCCAGCAGCCAACAGGGGGCATTTTCGCCTGGGGCCAACGTCCTGACTTTC. This sequence encodes CASSQQGAFSPGANVLTF.

This clonotype was detected a few times. V and J are TRBV9 and TRBJ2-1; 11 bases line up with TRBD2. The V gene's germline CDR1 is SGDLS and CDR2 YYNGEE. With 0 bases clipped from V and 6 bases from J, the junction kept 2 bases outside the gene matches. The CDR3 runs to 15 residues. As DNA, the CDR3 is TGTGCCAGCAGCGTAGGACTAGCGGGGAGCAATGAGCAGTTCTTC. This codes for CASSVGLAGSNEQFF.

This clonotype was seen more than once but under ten times. This rearrangement joins TRBV5-1 to TRBJ2-1; D unresolved. The length of the CDR3 is 15 residues. V was trimmed by 4 bases and J by 0 bases, leaving 11 bases between them. In germline, CDR1 is SGHRS, CDR2 YFSETQ. The CDR3 nucleotides are TGCGCCAGCAGCGAAACAGAGGTCTCCTACAATGAGCAGTTCTTC. As protein: CASSETEVSYNEQFF.

This sequence joins TRBV6-1 and TRBJ2-7; 8 bases map to TRBD2. V lost 7 bases and J lost 5; bases outside the gene matches: 13. The CDR3 is 15 amino acids. In germline, CDR1 is MNHNS, CDR2 SASEGT. CDR3 nucleotide sequence: TGTGCCAGCACCACCATTCTAGCGGGTTCCCACGAGCAGTACTTC. This gives the protein CASTTILAGSHEQYF.

This chain links TRBV6-1 with TRBJ1-2; 7 bases are shared with TRBD1. V shed 4 bases, J shed 4 bases, and the junction held 9 bases outside the gene matches. Germline V gene lookup returns CDR1 MNHNS and CDR2 SASEGT. This CDR3 has 15 amino acids. The CDR3 loop reads CASSATVGDSYGYTF. The CDR3 DNA reads as TGTGCCAGCAGTGCTACGGTGGGGGACAGCTATGGCTACACCTTC.

The V call is TRBV5-1, the J call TRBJ2-1; 7 nucleotides agree with TRBD1. V gave up 6 bases and J gave up 2 bases; unmatched junction bases: 8. The CDR3 is 15 amino acids. Germline V lookup: CDR1 SGHRS, CDR2 YFSETQ. The CDR3, as DNA: TGCGCCAGCACCCTAGGGGGCGCAGCCTACAATGAGCAGTTCTTC. This gives the protein CASTLGGAAYNEQFF.

The chain carries TRBV20-1 and TRBJ2-7; 10 bases map to TRBD2. V gave up 3 bases and J gave up 2 bases; unmatched junction bases: 4. This CDR3 is built from 14 residues. From germline, CDR1 is DFQATT and CDR2 SNEGSKA (reference sequence). The CDR3 DNA is TGCAGTGCTAGCTCTAGCGGGAGTACCTACGAGCAGTACTTC. It codes for CSASSSGSTYEQYF.

The chain employs TRBV11-2 and TRBJ1-1; D remains ambiguous. Trimming cost V 6 bases and J 11 bases, with 16 bases left between them. The CDR3 loop spans 12 amino acids. Germline lookup yields CDR1 SGHAT and CDR2 FQNNGV. The CDR3 bases are TGTGCCAGCAGAGATGGGCCTCAGAAGGCTTTCTTT. Residues: CASRDGPQKAFF.

This clonotype has just a few counts. The CDR3 bases are TGTGCCAGCAGATATCCTAGACCGGGACGGAGCACAGATACGCAGTATTTT. It translates to CASRYPRPGRSTDTQYF. The rearrangement links TRBV28 to TRBJ2-3, with D perhaps being TRBD1 or TRBD2 (5 bases each). Germline CDR1 reads MDHEN; CDR2 reads SYDVKM. This CDR3 is built from 17 residues. V lost 6 bases, J lost 0 bases, and 19 bases lay in between.

This clonotype was observed many times. The CDR3 region has the DNA TGTGCCAGCAGTCCCCAGGGGGCCCAACAGCCCCAGCATTTT. Translating gives CASSPQGAQQPQHF. J is TRBJ1-5 and V is TRBV12-3 or TRBV12-4; TRBD1 agrees at 8 bases. This CDR3 has 14 amino acids. Trimming removed 5 bases from V and 7 bases from J; junction bases left unmatched: 7.

This clonotype was seen many times. The chain links TRBV2 to TRBJ2-3; 7 nucleotides match TRBD1. V dropped 2 bases and J dropped 5; count of bases not matched to a gene: 1. Germline V gene data show CDR1 as SNHLY and CDR2 as FYNNEI. The CDR3 is 13 residues long. DNA for the CDR3: TGTGCCAGCAGTGAACAGGGGGTAGATACGCAGTATTTT. This encodes CASSEQGVDTQYF.

The chain recombines TRBV6-1 with TRBJ2-4; tentatively, D is TRBD1 or TRBD2 (5 bases each). CDR3 length: 13 amino acids. Germline values: CDR1 MNHNS, CDR2 SASEGT. V was cut by 10 bases and J by 0 bases, with 10 bases left in between. DNA for the CDR3: TGTGCCACCAGAGGGGTAGCCAAAAACATTCAGTACTTC. This sequence encodes CATRGVAKNIQYF.

This clonotype was observed a handful of times. The chain joins TRBV4-1 to TRBJ1-3; 7 bases agree with TRBD1. V dropped 0 bases and J dropped 4; count of bases not matched to a gene: 6. The CDR3 runs to 16 residues. Looked up from germline, CDR1 is MGHRA and CDR2 is YSYEKL. CDR3 sequence reads: CASSQDRGLRGNTIYF. The CDR3 DNA sequence: TGCGCCAGCAGCCAAGATAGGGGGCTGCGCGGAAACACCATATATTTT.

This clonotype came up a few times. The rearrangement joins TRBV5-1 to TRBJ2-7; D possibly uses TRBD1 or TRBD2 (5 bases each). Per germline, CDR1 SGHRS and CDR2 YFSETQ. Deletions cut 5 bases from V and 0 bases from J, with 12 bases between. CDR3 length: 14 amino acids. The CDR3 DNA reads as TGCGCCAGCAGAATTTCAGGGAGCTCCTACGAGCAGTACTTC. This translates into CASRISGSSYEQYF.

CDR3 in amino acids: CASRANGQGGMKFF. CDR3 nucleotide sequence: TGTGCCAGCAGGGCGAACGGACAGGGAGGTATGAAGTTCTTC. The chain uses TRBV12-3 or TRBV12-4 and TRBJ2-1, with TRBD1 matching over 8 bases. The CDR3 loop spans 14 amino acids. V lost 6 bases, J lost 14 bases, and 15 bases stayed unmatched.

The chain recombines TRBV20-1 with TRBJ2-5; D is possibly TRBD2 (5 bases). The germline V gene has CDR1 DFQATT and CDR2 SNEGSKA (reference sequence). Trimming stripped 5 bases from V and 2 bases from J, with 15 bases between. The length of the CDR3 is 14 residues. This CDR3 reads CSAPADGNQETQYF. Here the CDR3 DNA reads TGCAGTGCTCCTGCGGACGGGAATCAAGAGACCCAGTACTTC.

This clonotype was observed a handful of times. The chain is built from TRBV12-3 or TRBV12-4 and TRBJ2-1, with a possible D match to TRBD2 (5 bases). V dropped 7 bases and J dropped 4 bases, with 8 bases sitting between them. The CDR3 covers 12 residues. This CDR3 reads CASKPGYNEQFF. CDR3 bases: TGTGCCAGCAAACCGGGGTACAATGAGCAGTTCTTC.

This clonotype showed up just a few times. The rearrangement joins TRBV5-1 to TRBJ1-2; D unresolved. CDR1 is SGHRS and CDR2 is YFSETQ in the germline V gene. The V and J ends lost 0 bases and 7 bases respectively, with 7 bases between them. The CDR3 has 12 amino acids. The CDR3 DNA reads TGCGCCAGCAGCTTGGACGGGTCTGGCTACACCTTC. This translates into CASSLDGSGYTF.

This clonotype was seen a handful of times. The genes are TRBV27 and TRBJ1-5, with a weak D call TRBD1 (5 bases). The CDR3 consists of 15 residues. V gave up 7 bases and J gave up 1 base, with 14 bases separating them. Germline V gene sequence: CDR1 MNHEY, CDR2 SMNVEV (reference sequence). As DNA, the CDR3 is TGTGCCAGCACCAGGAGCGGGGGAAGCAATCAGCCCCAGCATTTT. Translated: CASTRSGGSNQPQHF.

The rearrangement uses TRBV29-1 and TRBJ2-1; D uncertain. Trimming left V 2 bases short and J 4 bases short, with 9 bases between. CDR1 is SQVTM, CDR2 ANQGSEA, per germline. The CDR3 spans 13 residues. The chain's CDR3 is CSVESPEYNEQFF. The CDR3 coding sequence is TGCAGCGTTGAATCGCCCGAGTACAATGAGCAGTTCTTC.

V is TRBV28 and J is TRBJ2-4; D gene ambiguous. The germline V and J ends were trimmed by 3 bases and 0 bases, with 9 bases remaining between them. This CDR3 has 15 amino acids. Germline CDR1 MDHEN, CDR2 SYDVKM. Written as DNA, the CDR3 is TGTGCCAGCAGTTTCGGGTTCTTAGCCAAAAACATTCAGTACTTC. Its protein is CASSFGFLAKNIQYF.

J is TRBJ2-1 and V is TRBV19, with 14 bases lining up with TRBD2. Germline CDR1 and CDR2: LNHDA and SQIVND (reference sequence). The trim removed 6 bases at V and 5 bases at J, leaving 15 bases unmatched. The CDR3 runs to 19 residues. As DNA, the CDR3 is TGTGCCAGTAGCCCGGGGACTAGCGGGAGTTGGGGGGGAAACAATGAGCAGTTCTTC. It is translated as CASSPGTSGSWGGNNEQFF.

This clonotype was observed a few times. The chain carries TRBV9 and TRBJ2-7, with TRBD2 as a possible D gene (5 bases). The CDR3 is 16 amino acids. The germline V and J ends were trimmed by 0 bases and 4 bases, with 17 bases remaining between them. The germline gives CDR1 SGDLS, CDR2 YYNGEE. The CDR3 loop is CASSVGPQVGEYEQYF. The CDR3 region has the DNA TGTGCCAGCAGCGTAGGTCCGCAGGTTGGGGAGTACGAGCAGTACTTC.